A single sample is the source of the 12 T cell receptor beta chains below, sequenced in a study of spatial heterogeneity in lung cancer. TCRdb reprocessed the 5' RACE reads via MiXCR and lists one record per CDR3 protein. Among under 11,000 distinct CDR3 sequences, roughly 4.3% were seen once, and the ten largest hold more than 6.5%. Time point of the sample: sample taken at primary tumor resection. The sequenced material consisted of unsorted whole RNA from tumor, nontumor lung or frozen PBMC. Material: normal lung tissue next to the tumor, obtained at surgery. Receptor source: a male donor with early-stage non-small cell lung cancer.

This clonotype appeared a few times. V usage is TRBV2 and J usage is TRBJ2-1, with D maybe TRBD2 (5 bases). The CDR3 is 16 amino acids. The germline V and J ends were trimmed by 2 bases and 0 bases, with 11 bases remaining between them. The V gene's germline CDR1 is SNHLY and CDR2 FYNNEI. Written as DNA, the CDR3 is TGTGCCAGCAGTGAAAAGGACTCCAGCTCCTACAATGAGCAGTTCTTC. Its protein is CASSEKDSSSYNEQFF.

This clonotype was seen many times. The chain recombines TRBV7-9 with TRBJ2-4; D gene ambiguous. This CDR3 has 12 amino acids. Germline values: CDR1 SEHNR, CDR2 FQNEAQ (reference sequence). V lost 1 base, J lost 8 bases, and 6 bases lay in between. The CDR3, as DNA: TGTGCCAGCAGCTTAGACAGCTACATTCAGTACTTC. It is translated as CASSLDSYIQYF.

In this sample, this clonotype turned up many times. V usage is TRBV6-6 and J usage is TRBJ2-1, with 7 bases aligning to TRBD2. CDR1 is MNHNY, CDR2 SVGAGI, per germline (reference sequence). V shed 4 bases, J shed 9 bases, and the junction held 9 bases outside the gene matches. The CDR3 runs to 14 residues. CDR3 bases: TGTGCCAGCAGTTTGGGAGGGAGGGGTGTTGAGCAGTTCTTC. Translating gives CASSLGGRGVEQFF.

This clonotype was seen ten or more times. The chain is built from TRBV12-3 or TRBV12-4 and TRBJ1-5, with D perhaps TRBD1 (5 bases). The CDR3 length is 14 residues. Trimming removed 6 bases from V and 1 base from J, with 10 bases in between. The CDR3 loop reads CASRGDVSNQPQHF. The CDR3 nucleotides are TGTGCCAGCAGGGGGGACGTAAGCAATCAGCCCCAGCATTTT.

This clonotype has at least ten counts. The V gene is TRBV11-3, the J gene TRBJ2-1; TRBD1 agrees at 7 bases. V shed 5 bases and J 4 bases; nucleotides not matched to a gene: 8. Germline V lookup: CDR1 SGHNT, CDR2 YENEEA. CDR3 length equals 15 residues. CDR3 sequence reads: CASSPGRGSYNEQFF. The CDR3, as DNA: TGTGCCAGCAGCCCGGGCAGGGGGTCTTACAATGAGCAGTTCTTC. Supplemented by reference TRBV11-3 and TRBJ2-1, the full variable domain reads EAGVVQSPRYKIIEKKQPVAFWCNPISGHNTLYWYLQNLGQGPELLIRYENEEAVDDSQLPKDRFSAERLKGVDSTLKIQPAELGDSAVYLCASSPGRGSYNEQFFGPGTRLTVL.

This clonotype was detected ten times or more. J is TRBJ2-3 and V is TRBV12-3 or TRBV12-4; D remains unclear. V shed 2 bases and J shed 2 bases, with 8 bases lying between them. The CDR3 extends over 14 amino acids. The DNA of the CDR3 is TGTGCCAGCAGTTTAAGCGAGACCACAGATACGCAGTATTTT. Protein sequence: CASSLSETTDTQYF.

Judged by abundance, this clonotype is medium-sized. The rearrangement joins TRBV29-1 to TRBJ2-3, with 9 bases identical to TRBD2. The CDR3 extends over 15 amino acids. CDR1 is SQVTM and CDR2 is ANQGSEA in the germline V gene. Trimming removed 6 bases from V and 0 bases from J; junction bases left unmatched: 7. The CDR3 DNA reads as TGCAGCGTGGCTAGCGGGGTCCATAGCACAGATACGCAGTATTTT. Amino acids: CSVASGVHSTDTQYF.

In its sample, this clonotype was seen many times. The rearrangement uses TRBV5-1 and TRBJ1-1, with D perhaps matching TRBD1 (6 bases). Germline CDR1 SGHRS, CDR2 YFSETQ. CDR3 length equals 15 residues. V was clipped by 3 bases and J by 4 bases, with 16 bases between them. For the CDR3, the DNA is TGCGCCAGCAGCTCCCCGGGACAAAGTTTCACTGAAGCTTTCTTT. This codes for CASSSPGQSFTEAFF. Drawing the rest from reference TRBV5-1 and TRBJ1-1, the complete variable domain is KAGVTQTPRYLIKTRGQQVTLSCSPISGHRSVSWYQQTPGQGLQFLFEYFSETQRNKGNFPGRFSGRQFSNSRSEMNVSTLELGDSALYLCASSSPGQSFTEAFFGQGTRLTVV.

This clonotype was detected only a few times. The chain couples TRBV29-1 to TRBJ2-3; no clear D. In germline, CDR1 is SQVTM, CDR2 ANQGSEA. V was shortened by 1 base and J by 6 bases, with 17 bases between the two germline ends. The CDR3 consists of 15 residues. The CDR3 region is CSVEGTYGTFDTQYF. Here the CDR3 DNA reads TGCAGCGTTGAAGGTACTTACGGAACATTTGATACGCAGTATTTT.

This clonotype was picked up many times. The chain combines TRBV12-3 or TRBV12-4 with TRBJ1-5; 8 bases align to TRBD1. Trimming removed 5 bases from V and 6 bases from J; junction bases left unmatched: 3. This CDR3 contains 13 residues. The CDR3 protein is CASSRDRRQPQHF. CDR3 nucleotides: TGTGCCAGCAGTCGGGACAGGCGTCAGCCCCAGCATTTT.

This clonotype appeared many times. The chain uses TRBV7-8 and TRBJ1-2; D is undetermined. The germline V and J ends were trimmed by 2 bases and 4 bases, with 11 bases remaining between them. Germline V CDR1 and CDR2: SGHVS, FQNEAQ. CDR3 length equals 14 residues. The CDR3 DNA sequence: TGTGCCAGCAGCTTAAGCATGGCAGCCTATGGCTACACCTTC. As protein: CASSLSMAAYGYTF.

This clonotype rates as medium-sized (0.01 to 0.1%). This chain joins TRBV29-1 and TRBJ1-2; D is possibly TRBD1 (5 bases). V gave up 4 bases and J gave up 8 bases, with 11 bases separating them. In germline, CDR1 is SQVTM, CDR2 ANQGSEA. The CDR3 is 11 amino acids. CDR3: CSVVWGKGYTF. In DNA form, the CDR3 reads TGCAGCGTTGTATGGGGGAAAGGCTACACCTTC.